This is a list of T cell receptor beta chains from one sample in a study of T cells after posttransplantation cyclophosphamide. Data came from immunoSEQ multiplex PCR; TCRdb stores just in-frame clones and leaves some out. This table has about 52,000 clones, more than 70% appearing once. The source material was PBMCs. The origin of the receptors is a man aged 25 to 45 with a blood cancer, CMV-positive, and with a related stem cell donor. Each CDR3 is given with its conserved first and last residue. A D gene is named only where the DNA matches it firmly. Size is omitted from some rows. Given values are once, few, many or a class for expanded clones.

TGCGCCAGCAGCCACCAGCGGGAGCCTTACACAAGCACAGATACGCAGTATTTT	CASSHQREPYTSTDTQYF	TRBV4-3	TRBJ2-3	-	TRBD2
TGCGCCAGCCAGAGGAGCCTTCTTCTCTCCTACGAGCAGTACTTC	CASQRSLLLSYEQYF	TRBV10-1	TRBJ2-7	-	-
TGTGCCAGCAGCTTAGGGGGCGCGATCTCCTACGAGCAGTACTTC	CASSLGGAISYEQYF	TRBV5-5	TRBJ2-7	-	TRBD1
TGTGCCAGCCGACCGGGACTAGCTGGGGAGCTGTTTTTT	CASRPGLAGELFF	TRBV28	TRBJ2-2	-	TRBD2
TGCGCCAGCAGCTCATACAGGGGCGATGAGCAGTTCTTC	CASSSYRGDEQFF	TRBV5-1	TRBJ2-1	-	TRBD1
TGTGCCAGCAGGCGGGGGCGCTTATCAGATACGCAGTATTTT	CASRRGRLSDTQYF	TRBV27	TRBJ2-3	-	-
TGCGCCAGCAGCCCGGACAGGGACTCTGGGGCCAACGTCCTGACTTTC	CASSPDRDSGANVLTF	TRBV4-1	TRBJ2-6	-	TRBD1
TGTGCCAGCAGGACTAGCGGGAGTTTTTTGGAGCAGTACTTC	CASRTSGSFLEQYF	TRBV6-6	TRBJ2-7	-	TRBD2
TGTGCCAGCAGCTTGGTCGGCTCGGGGGCCTACGAGCAGTACTTC	CASSLVGSGAYEQYF	TRBV5-6	TRBJ2-7	-	-
TGTGCCAGCAGGGGGACAGGGGGGAGGCTCGAGCAGTACTTC	CASRGTGGRLEQYF	TRBV28	TRBJ2-7	-	TRBD1
TGTGCCAGCAGCGCCAAGACTAGCGAGGACACAGATACGCAGTATTTT	CASSAKTSEDTDTQYF	TRBV13	TRBJ2-3	-	TRBD2
TGTGCCAGCAGCTTAGTGGGGGCGATGAACACTGAAGCTTTCTTT	CASSLVGAMNTEAFF	TRBV7-9	TRBJ1-1	few	-
TGTGCCAGCAGTCCAACAGGGTCCACGGAGACCCAGTACTTC	CASSPTGSTETQYF	TRBV2	TRBJ2-5	few	-
TGTGCTAGTGGTCCAGCGGGAGGGCCGACAGATACGCAGTATTTT	CASGPAGGPTDTQYF	TRBV12-5	TRBJ2-3	-	TRBD2
TGTGCCAGCAGCGTAGGAAGGGGTAGCGGGAGGGTTGAGCAGTTCTTC	CASSVGRGSGRVEQFF	TRBV9	TRBJ2-1	-	TRBD2
TGTGCCTGGAGTGTTACGCGGATCAGGGGCACTAATGAAAAACTGTTTTTT	CAWSVTRIRGTNEKLFF	TRBV30	TRBJ1-4	-	-
TGTGCCAGCAGCTCGCTCCGGGGTAACGCAATTGGGGCCTACGAGCAGTACTTC	CASSSLRGNAIGAYEQYF	TRBV11-3	TRBJ2-7	-	-
TGTGCCAGCACCTCTTCCCAGCGGCCCACAGATACGCAGTATTTT	CASTSSQRPTDTQYF	TRBV2	TRBJ2-3	-	-
TGTGCCAGCAGTTTATACGGGGACAGGGGCGTCCCTAATCAGCCCCAGCATTTT	CASSLYGDRGVPNQPQHF	TRBV28	TRBJ1-5	-	TRBD1
TGTGCCAGCAGGGGACAGTTTATAACTGAAGCTTTCTTT	CASRGQFITEAFF	TRBV6-1	TRBJ1-1	-	TRBD1
TGTGCCAGCAGGGAAAAGACAGGACGTTTTAATGGCTACACCTTC	CASREKTGRFNGYTF	TRBV6-1	TRBJ1-2	-	-
TGCGCCAGCAGCTTGCAGGGGGCTGGTGGCTACACCTTC	CASSLQGAGGYTF	TRBV5-1	TRBJ1-2	-	TRBD1
TGTGCCAGCACGGGGGAGCCAAATTCCTACGAGCAGTACTTC	CASTGEPNSYEQYF	TRBV6-1	TRBJ2-7	-	-
TGTGCCAGCAGGAATCAAAGGGGGCCTAAAGCTTTCTTT	CASRNQRGPKAFF	TRBV5-6	TRBJ1-1	-	TRBD1
TGTGCCAGCAGCGTTAGCGGGCGGACTGAAGCTTTCTTT	CASSVSGRTEAFF	TRBV9	TRBJ1-1	-	-
TGCGCCAGCAGCCAAGACAGGCAGGGGGGTAACTATGGCTACACCTTC	CASSQDRQGGNYGYTF	TRBV4-1	TRBJ1-2	-	TRBD1
TGTGCCAGTAGTATGGGAGGGGGCGAGCAGTACTTC	CASSMGGGEQYF	TRBV19	TRBJ2-7	-	-
TGTGCCAGCAGCCGTGCGACTAGGCGCTCAGGGGAGCAGTACTTC	CASSRATRRSGEQYF	TRBV7-2	TRBJ2-7	-	-
TGTGCCAGCAGCTTAAGAGCGGGAGGCGCCGGGGAGCTGTTTTTT	CASSLRAGGAGELFF	TRBV13	TRBJ2-2	-	TRBD2
TGTGCCAGCAGCTTCGGGAGGGCGGCGATGAATCAGCCCCAGCATTTT	CASSFGRAAMNQPQHF	TRBV7-8	TRBJ1-5	-	-
TGTGCCAGCAGCACCGCAGGGCAGGATCTCTACGAGCAGTACTTC	CASSTAGQDLYEQYF	TRBV5-5	TRBJ2-7	-	-
TGTGCCAGTACCACTAGCGGGAGGGGGGAGCAGTTCTTC	CASTTSGRGEQFF	TRBV19	TRBJ2-1	once	TRBD2